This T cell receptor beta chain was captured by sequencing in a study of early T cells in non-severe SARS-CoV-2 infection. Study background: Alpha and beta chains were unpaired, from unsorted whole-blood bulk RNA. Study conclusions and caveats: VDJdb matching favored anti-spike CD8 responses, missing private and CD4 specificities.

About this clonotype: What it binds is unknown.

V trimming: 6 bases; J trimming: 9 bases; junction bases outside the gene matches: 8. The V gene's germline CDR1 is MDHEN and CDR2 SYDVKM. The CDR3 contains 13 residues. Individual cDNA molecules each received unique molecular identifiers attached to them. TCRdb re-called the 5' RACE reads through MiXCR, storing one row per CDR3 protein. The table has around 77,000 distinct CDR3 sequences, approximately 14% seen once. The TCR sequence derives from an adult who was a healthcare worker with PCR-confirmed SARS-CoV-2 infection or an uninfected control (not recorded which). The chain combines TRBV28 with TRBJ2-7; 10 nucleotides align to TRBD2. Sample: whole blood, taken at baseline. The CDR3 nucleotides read TGTGCCAGCAGGACTAGCGGGCTCCACGGGCAGTACTTC. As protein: CASRTSGLHGQYF.